This TCR beta chain was recovered during a study of neurological immune-mediated disorders. TCRdb itself ran the 5' RACE reads through MiXCR, one entry per CDR3 protein. Of some 45,000 distinct CDR3 sequences listed, under 15% are singletons. Many counts were recorded for this clonotype. Time point in this sample: longitudinal time-point 2. This CDR3 comprises 15 residues. The rearrangement joins TRBV21-1 to TRBJ1-4. TRBV21-1 is a listed pseudogene. The source of this sequence is a male donor with HTLV-1-associated myelopathy (HAM/TSP). The sample was PBMCs. This CDR3 is CASSRRPKPNEKLFF. CDR3 DNA: TGTGCCAGCAGCAGAAGACCTAAACCTAATGAAAAACTGTTTTTT.